This paragraph reports one TCR beta chain. There is no known antigen for this receptor. There are no base qualities to consult, and no much larger clone falls within one base. The data are from a study of Graves' ophthalmopathy and Graves' hyperthyroidism (dated by TCRdb to 2016 to 2018). Looking at the study overall: Peripheral blood was collected at initial diagnosis, prior to any treatment. TCR beta repertoire signatures were used to distinguish Graves' ophthalmopathy from Graves' hyperthyroidism and to predict progression to ophthalmopathy. For independent validation, a separate cohort was made up of 18 hyperthyroidism patients plus 17 patients who later progressed from hyperthyroidism to ophthalmopathy. A discovery set of 95 to 100 patients (43 ophthalmopathy, about 58 stable hyperthyroidism) was enrolled to explore V-J signatures distinguishing ophthalmopathy from hyperthyroidism. In total, 135 blood samples were TCR-sequenced: approximately 42 ophthalmopathy, some 72 hyperthyroidism and roughly 17 hyperthyroidism-to-ophthalmopathy patients. Following sample collection, hyperthyroidism patients were given methimazole at a starting dose of 30 mg daily, and ophthalmopathy patients were given high-dose intravenous methylprednisolone. In five or six hyperthyroidism patients, the T-cell repertoires found in thyroid tissue were compared with those found in blood. The approximately 90 discovery patients were divided at random into training and test sets in a 7:3 ratio.

Ophthalmopathy patients had moderately to severely active disease, Clinical Activity Score of at least 3, NOSPECS grade of at least 4, and disease duration under 3 months. Patients were excluded if they had other autoimmune diseases, uncontrolled infections, pregnancy or lactation. Diagnosis relied on clinical symptoms, serum thyroxine, TRAb, thyroid ultrasound and orbital computed tomography. Ficoll-Paque density gradient centrifugation was used to isolate PBMCs from approximately 11 ml of fresh peripheral blood. Total RNA was extracted using Trizol reagent, and RNA quality was checked on an Agilent 2100 Bioanalyzer. Taken from cysteine to phenylalanine, the CDR3 has 19 residues. Here the CDR3 DNA is all that survives: 57 bases in frame from base 1. CDR1 and CDR2, per the germline V gene (reference sequence), are LNHDA and SQIVND. Clipping removes 3 bases from V and 4 bases from J, with 17 as the unmatched junction base count.

For repertoire sequencing, the TCR beta CDR3 regions were amplified from RNA transcripts. A first-round RT-PCR used HTBI primers with the Qiagen OneStep RT-PCR kit, followed by a second-round multiplex PCR, size selection and purification. The libraries underwent paired-end sequencing with 100 bp reads on an Illumina HiSeq2000. The paper's data handling went like this. Reads were processed with SOAPnuke, discarding reads with adapters, uncalled bases, mean Phred below 15, or no exact constant-primer or identifier match. COPE v1.2.5 was used to merge high-quality paired reads. Clonotypes were defined as unique nucleotide sequences and were aligned to IMGT TRB V, D and J references using MiTCR v1.1. The analysis was limited to V-J combinations with a frequency above 0.0001, which together covered 99.2% of repertoires. For each V-J combination, a TCR clonal expansion and chaos score was defined as F50 clonal expansion divided by the chaos observed in the TCRdist matrix. Welch's t-statistics and random forest were used to reduce features to about a dozen V-J combinations, which were fed into a naive Bayes classifier. The Morisita-Horn index was used to measure how similar the thyroid and blood repertoires were. TCRdb passed the public sequencing reads through fastp at Q25 and MiXCR, retaining productive beta sequences. Rows with one shared CDR3 protein collapse into an entry with the most common genes and DNA. None of the V and J calls come from the authors' own analysis; TCRdb made them. Here the sample has some 520,000 distinct CDR3 sequences; approximately 15% occur a single time. 8% to 10% of the sample is held by the ten biggest clonotypes.

The paper's findings and limits, for the study overall: Most expanded thyroid clonotypes with a frequency above 0.001 also appeared in blood, which suggests that blood repertoires may reflect the immune response in the thyroid. In validation, the model predicted ophthalmopathy progression with more than 70% sensitivity and roughly 78% specificity; roughly eleven predicted patients were CT-confirmed with GO in a median of approximately six months. Sample size was not statistically predetermined, and group allocation was not concealed from the investigators. In cross-validation, the 13-signature model distinguished ophthalmopathy from stable hyperthyroidism with almost 90% sensitivity and about 84% specificity, and in the test set the corresponding values were about 80% and 75%.

The chain was built from TRBV19 and TRBJ2-7, and TRBD2 matches 11 of the central bases. This TCR derives from a woman younger than 45 with Graves' ophthalmopathy. Donor details come from another sample of the same person, matched by shared clones. Material for sequencing was blood. In nucleotide form, the sequence is TGTGCCAGTAGTATCGTGGCTAGCGGGAGGTCTCCATTACCGTACGAGCAGTACTTC. This encodes CASSIVASGRSPLPYEQYF.